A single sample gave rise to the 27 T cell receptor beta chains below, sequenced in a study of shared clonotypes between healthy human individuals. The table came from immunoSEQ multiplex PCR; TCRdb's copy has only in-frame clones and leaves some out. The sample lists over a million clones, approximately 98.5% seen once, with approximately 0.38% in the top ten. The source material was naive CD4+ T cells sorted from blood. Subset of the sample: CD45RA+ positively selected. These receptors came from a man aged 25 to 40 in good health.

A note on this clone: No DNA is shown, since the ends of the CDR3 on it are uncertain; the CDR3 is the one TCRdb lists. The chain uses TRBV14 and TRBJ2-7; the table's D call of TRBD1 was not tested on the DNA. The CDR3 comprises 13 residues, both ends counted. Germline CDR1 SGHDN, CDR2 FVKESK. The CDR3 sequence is CASSQVGTGIVHF.

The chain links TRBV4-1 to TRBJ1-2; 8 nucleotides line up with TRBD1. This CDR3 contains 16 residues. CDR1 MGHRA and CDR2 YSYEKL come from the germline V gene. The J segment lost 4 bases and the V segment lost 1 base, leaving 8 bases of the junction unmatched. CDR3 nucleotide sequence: TGCGCCAGCAGCCAAGGGGAGGTTACAGGGGGCTATGGCTACACCTTC. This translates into CASSQGEVTGGYGYTF.

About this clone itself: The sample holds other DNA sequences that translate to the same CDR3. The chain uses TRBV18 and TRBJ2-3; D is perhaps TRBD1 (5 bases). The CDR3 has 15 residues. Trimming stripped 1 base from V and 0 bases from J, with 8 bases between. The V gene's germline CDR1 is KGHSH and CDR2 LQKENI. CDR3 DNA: TGTGCCAGCTCACCACTGGGGCCGAGCACAGATACGCAGTATTTT. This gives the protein CASSPLGPSTDTQYF. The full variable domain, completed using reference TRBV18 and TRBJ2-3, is NAGVMQNPRHLVRRRGQEARLRCSPMKGHSHVYWYRQLPEEGLKFMVYLQKENIIDESGMPKERFSAEFPKEGPSILRIQQVVRGDSAAYFCASSPLGPSTDTQYFGPGTRLTVL.

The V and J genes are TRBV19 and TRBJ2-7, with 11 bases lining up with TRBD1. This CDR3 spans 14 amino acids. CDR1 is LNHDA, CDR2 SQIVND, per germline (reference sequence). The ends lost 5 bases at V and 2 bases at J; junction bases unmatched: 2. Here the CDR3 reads CASSGQGAAYEQYF. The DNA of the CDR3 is TGTGCCAGTAGTGGACAGGGGGCGGCCTACGAGCAGTACTTC.

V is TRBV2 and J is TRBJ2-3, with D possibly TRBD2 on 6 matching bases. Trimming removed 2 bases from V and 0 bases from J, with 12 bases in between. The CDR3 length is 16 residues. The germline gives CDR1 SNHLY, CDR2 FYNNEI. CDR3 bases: TGTGCCAGCAGTGAAAGGAGGGCGCTGAGCACAGATACGCAGTATTTT. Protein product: CASSERRALSTDTQYF.

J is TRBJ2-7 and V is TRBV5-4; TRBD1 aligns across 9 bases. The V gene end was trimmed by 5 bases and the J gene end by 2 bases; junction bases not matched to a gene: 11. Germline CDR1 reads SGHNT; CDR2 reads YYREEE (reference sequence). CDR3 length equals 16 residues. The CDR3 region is CASSPYRTGAAYEQYF. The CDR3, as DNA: TGTGCCAGCAGTCCCTACAGGACAGGGGCCGCCTACGAGCAGTACTTC.

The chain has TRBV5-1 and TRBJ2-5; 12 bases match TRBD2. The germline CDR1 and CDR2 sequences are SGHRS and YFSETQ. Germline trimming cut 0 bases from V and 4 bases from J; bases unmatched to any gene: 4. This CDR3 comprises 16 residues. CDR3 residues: CASSLGLAGEGETQYF. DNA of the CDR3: TGCGCCAGCAGCTTGGGACTAGCGGGAGAAGGAGAGACCCAGTACTTC.

The DNA for the CDR3 is TGTGCCAGCAACCTAGTGGCAGGGGAATCCTACGAGCAGTACTTC. Its translation: CASNLVAGESYEQYF. This rearrangement joins TRBV7-2 to TRBJ2-7; maybe TRBD1 (6 bases). CDR1 is SGHTA, CDR2 FQGNSA, per germline. V was trimmed by 7 bases and J by 1 base, leaving 17 bases between them. This CDR3 has 15 residues.

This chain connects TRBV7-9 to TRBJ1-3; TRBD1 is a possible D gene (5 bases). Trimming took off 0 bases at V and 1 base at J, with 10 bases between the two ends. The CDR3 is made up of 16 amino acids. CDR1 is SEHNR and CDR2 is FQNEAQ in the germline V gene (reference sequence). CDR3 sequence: CASSLANGGSGNTIYF. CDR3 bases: TGTGCCAGCAGCTTAGCGAACGGGGGGTCTGGAAACACCATATATTTT.

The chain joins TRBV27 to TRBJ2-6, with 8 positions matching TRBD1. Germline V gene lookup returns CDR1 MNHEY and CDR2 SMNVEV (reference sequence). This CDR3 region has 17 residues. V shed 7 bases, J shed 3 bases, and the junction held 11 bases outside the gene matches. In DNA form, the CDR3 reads TGTGCCAGCACTTGGACCTCCAGGGGGCTTGGGGCCAACGTCCTGACTTTC. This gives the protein CASTWTSRGLGANVLTF.

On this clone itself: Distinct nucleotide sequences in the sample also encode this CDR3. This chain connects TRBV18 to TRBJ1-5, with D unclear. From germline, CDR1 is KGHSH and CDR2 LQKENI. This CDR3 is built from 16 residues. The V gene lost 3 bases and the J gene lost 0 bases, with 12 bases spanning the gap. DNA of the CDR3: TGTGCCAGCTCACCCTTATCCGGGGATAGCAATCAGCCCCAGCATTTT. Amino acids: CASSPLSGDSNQPQHF.

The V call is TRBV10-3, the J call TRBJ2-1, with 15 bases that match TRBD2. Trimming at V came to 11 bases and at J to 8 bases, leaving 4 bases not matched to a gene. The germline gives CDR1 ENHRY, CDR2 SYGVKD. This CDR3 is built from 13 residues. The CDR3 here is CAVGLAGGDEQFF. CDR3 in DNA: TGTGCCGTGGGACTAGCGGGAGGCGATGAGCAGTTCTTC.

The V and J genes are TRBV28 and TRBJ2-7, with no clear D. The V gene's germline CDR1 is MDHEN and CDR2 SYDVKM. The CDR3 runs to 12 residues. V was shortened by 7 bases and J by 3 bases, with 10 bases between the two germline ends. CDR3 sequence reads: CASTSDHYEQYF. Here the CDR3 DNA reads TGTGCCAGCACCTCGGACCACTACGAGCAGTACTTC.

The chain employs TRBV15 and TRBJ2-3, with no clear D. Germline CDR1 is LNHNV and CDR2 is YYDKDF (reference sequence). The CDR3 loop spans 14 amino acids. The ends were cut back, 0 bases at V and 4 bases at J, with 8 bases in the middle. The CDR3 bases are TGTGCCACCAGCAGAGATCCGGGTTCAGATACGCAGTATTTT. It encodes CATSRDPGSDTQYF.

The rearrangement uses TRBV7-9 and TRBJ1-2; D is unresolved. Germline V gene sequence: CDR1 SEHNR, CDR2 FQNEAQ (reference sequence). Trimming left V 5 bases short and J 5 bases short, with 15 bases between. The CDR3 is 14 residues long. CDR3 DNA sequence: TGTGCCAGCAGCCAAACGACCCCGGAGTATGGCTACACCTTC. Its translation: CASSQTTPEYGYTF.

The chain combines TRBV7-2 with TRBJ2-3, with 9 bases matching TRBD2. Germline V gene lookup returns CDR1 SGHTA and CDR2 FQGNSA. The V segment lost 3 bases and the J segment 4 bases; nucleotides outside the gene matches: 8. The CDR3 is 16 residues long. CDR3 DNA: TGTGCCAGCAGCTTGCTTAGCGGGAGACCCCCAGATACGCAGTATTTT. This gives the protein CASSLLSGRPPDTQYF.

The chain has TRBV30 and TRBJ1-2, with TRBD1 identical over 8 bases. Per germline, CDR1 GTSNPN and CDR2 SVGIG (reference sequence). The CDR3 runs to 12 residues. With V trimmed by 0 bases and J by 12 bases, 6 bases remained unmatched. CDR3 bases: TGTGCCTGGAGTGTCTATCACAGGGGGAACACCTTC. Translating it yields CAWSVYHRGNTF.

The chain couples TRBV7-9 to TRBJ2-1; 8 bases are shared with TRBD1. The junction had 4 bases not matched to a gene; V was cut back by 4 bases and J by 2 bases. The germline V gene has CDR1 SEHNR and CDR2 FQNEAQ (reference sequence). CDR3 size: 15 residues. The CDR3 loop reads CASSWTGRTYNEQFF. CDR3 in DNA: TGTGCCAGCAGCTGGACAGGGAGGACCTACAATGAGCAGTTCTTC.

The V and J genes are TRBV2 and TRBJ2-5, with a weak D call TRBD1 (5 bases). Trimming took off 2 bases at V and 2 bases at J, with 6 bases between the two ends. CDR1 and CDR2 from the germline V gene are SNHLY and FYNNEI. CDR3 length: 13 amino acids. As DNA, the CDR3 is TGTGCCAGCAGTGAACAGGGTCAAGAGACCCAGTACTTC. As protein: CASSEQGQETQYF.

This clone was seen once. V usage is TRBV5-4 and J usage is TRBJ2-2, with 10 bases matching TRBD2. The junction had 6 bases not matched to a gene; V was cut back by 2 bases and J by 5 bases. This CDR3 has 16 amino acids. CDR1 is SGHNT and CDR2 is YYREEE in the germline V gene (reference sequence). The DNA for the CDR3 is TGTGCCAGCAGCTTTATTCCTAGCGGGAGTACCGGGGAGCTGTTTTTT. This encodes CASSFIPSGSTGELFF.

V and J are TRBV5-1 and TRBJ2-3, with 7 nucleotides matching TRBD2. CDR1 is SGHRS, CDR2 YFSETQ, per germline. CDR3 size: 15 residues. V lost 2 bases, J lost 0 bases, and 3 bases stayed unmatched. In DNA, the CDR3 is TGCGCCAGCAGCTTTCCAGCGGGAAGCACAGATACGCAGTATTTT. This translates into CASSFPAGSTDTQYF.

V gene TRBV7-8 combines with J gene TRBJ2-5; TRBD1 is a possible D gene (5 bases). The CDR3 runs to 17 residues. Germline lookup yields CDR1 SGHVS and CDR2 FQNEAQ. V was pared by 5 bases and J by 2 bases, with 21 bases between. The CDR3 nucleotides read TGTGCCAGCAGCCTCTCCCCCAGGGTTGCCCAACAAGAGACCCAGTACTTC. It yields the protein CASSLSPRVAQQETQYF.

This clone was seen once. As DNA, the CDR3 is TGTGCCAGCAGCGCCCCCCCCGACAGGGAACCCTACGAGCAGTACTTC. It yields the protein CASSAPPDREPYEQYF. The chain has TRBV9 and TRBJ2-7; 7 bases map to TRBD1. This CDR3 region has 16 residues. V lost 3 bases, J lost 2 bases, and 11 bases stayed unmatched. Germline assignment: CDR1 SGDLS and CDR2 YYNGEE.

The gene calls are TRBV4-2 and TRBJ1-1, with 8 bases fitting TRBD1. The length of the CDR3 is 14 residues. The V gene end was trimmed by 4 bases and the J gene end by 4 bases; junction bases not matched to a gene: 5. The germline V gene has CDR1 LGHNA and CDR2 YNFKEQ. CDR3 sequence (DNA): TGTGCCAGCAGCCCCGGGACAGGAGGCACTGAAGCTTTCTTT. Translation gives CASSPGTGGTEAFF.

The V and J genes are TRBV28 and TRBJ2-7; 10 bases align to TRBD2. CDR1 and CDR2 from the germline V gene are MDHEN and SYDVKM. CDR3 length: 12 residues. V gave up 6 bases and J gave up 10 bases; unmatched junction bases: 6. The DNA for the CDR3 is TGTGCCAGCAGGGTTACTAGCGGGACACAGTACTTC. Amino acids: CASRVTSGTQYF.

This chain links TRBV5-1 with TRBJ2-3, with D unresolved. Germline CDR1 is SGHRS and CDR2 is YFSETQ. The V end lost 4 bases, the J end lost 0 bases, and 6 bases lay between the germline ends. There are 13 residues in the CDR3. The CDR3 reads CASSRRSTDTQYF. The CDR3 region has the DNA TGCGCCAGCAGCAGGCGGAGCACAGATACGCAGTATTTT.

CDR3 sequence: CASSSLAGLRANVLTF. In DNA form, the CDR3 reads TGTGCCAGCAGTTCGCTAGCGGGTTTGAGGGCCAACGTCCTGACTTTC. This chain connects TRBV27 to TRBJ2-6; TRBD2 aligns across 8 bases. The junction had 7 bases not matched to a gene; V was cut back by 4 bases and J by 5 bases. Germline CDR1 reads MNHEY; CDR2 reads SMNVEV (reference sequence). The CDR3 loop spans 16 amino acids.